Detailed here is one T cell receptor (beta chain). This sample was taken from a study of blood T cell repertoires in COVID-19. Study-level information: The samples span acute and convalescent COVID-19 from the United States, Italy and Spain. Sources were T cells, B-cell-depleted T cells, or PBMCs; the material itself was cDNA or gDNA.

CDR3 length: 13 amino acids. After removal of 7 bases from V and 7 bases from J, the junction contained 8 bases not matched to a gene. Germline-derived CDR1 and CDR2 are SGHAT and FQDESV (reference sequence). In the original workflow: Nucleated cell number was recorded as an estimate derived from reference gene primer amplification. Clones were read by immunoSEQ multiplex PCR, and TCRdb kept only the in-frame ones, dropping some. The V and J calls and the clone size are those of that table, but D and trimming were determined from the DNA. The sample has hundreds of thousands of clones; 86% are singletons.

The sequence came from a woman aged 50 to 60 with acute or convalescent COVID-19. The source material was peripheral blood. The chain links TRBV11-1 to TRBJ1-1; 8 bases align to TRBD1. The CDR3 DNA sequence: TGTGCCAGCACCGTCGACAGGGGAGGTGAAGCTTTCTTT. Its translation is CASTVDRGGEAFF. Combining the CDR3 with reference TRBV11-1 and TRBJ1-1 gives the whole variable domain EAEVAQSPRYKITEKSQAVAFWCDPISGHATLYWYRQILGQGPELLVQFQDESVVDDSQLPKDRFSAERLKGVDSTLKIQPAELGDSAMYLCASTVDRGGEAFFGQGTRLTVV.